What follows are 20 T cell receptor beta chains derived from one specimen sequenced in a study of T-cell reconstitution after alpha-beta-depleted transplantation in children. Construction of the TCRbeta library involved unique molecular identifiers. A single record per CDR3 protein comes from TCRdb applying MiXCR to the PCR reads. Of some 200,000 distinct CDR3 sequences listed, about 8.8% are singletons. The sequencing used PBMCs from the stem cell graft donor, collected from the stem cell graft. These receptors all stem from a human donor who donated a stem cell graft to a child with SCID.

This clonotype was detected a few times. The chain employs TRBV6-1 and TRBJ2-1, with 12 bases that match TRBD2. Germline V gene sequence: CDR1 MNHNS, CDR2 SASEGT. This CDR3 contains 17 residues. Germline trimming cut 4 bases from V and 3 bases from J; bases unmatched to any gene: 7. The CDR3 coding sequence is TGTGCCAGCAGTGGTAGACTAGCGGGGGCCGTCTACAATGAGCAGTTCTTC. Translated: CASSGRLAGAVYNEQFF.

The chain has TRBV4-2 and TRBJ2-7; D might be TRBD1 or TRBD2, each matching 5 bases. V was clipped by 4 bases and J by 6 bases, with 13 bases between them. This CDR3 has 13 amino acids. The germline CDR1 and CDR2 sequences are LGHNA and YNFKEQ. The CDR3 reads CASSPGTLCEQYF. Written as DNA, the CDR3 is TGTGCCAGCAGCCCCGGGACCCTCTGCGAGCAGTACTTC.

This clonotype occurred many times. The CDR3, as DNA: TGCAGTGCTAGGCCCCCTGAGCGAACAAGCACAGATACGCAGTATTTT. Protein sequence: CSARPPERTSTDTQYF. The chain couples TRBV20-1 to TRBJ2-3; no firm D call. The V gene's germline CDR1 is DFQATT and CDR2 SNEGSKA (reference sequence). The CDR3 runs 16 residues. The ends were cut back, 3 bases at V and 0 bases at J, with 16 bases in the middle.

Regarding this clonotype: This clone may be a read error of a much larger clone one base away. The chain uses TRBV20-1 and TRBJ1-6, with TRBD1 matching 7 bases. This CDR3 region has 17 residues. Germline CDR1 is DFQATT and CDR2 is SNEGSKA (reference sequence). CDR3 sequence reads: CCASLIEDRLYNSPLHF. The CDR3 DNA reads TGCTGTGCTAGCCTCATTGAGGACAGGCTCTATAATTCACCCCTCCACTTT.

This clonotype was seen repeatedly, ten times or more. The V call is TRBV6-2 or TRBV6-3, the J call TRBJ1-6, with D maybe TRBD1 (6 bases). This CDR3 has 15 residues. CDR1 and CDR2 (germline): MNHEY, SVGEGT. Trimming took 6 bases from V and 3 from J, leaving 12 bases between them. CDR3 protein: CASSLDRFYNSPLHF. The DNA of the CDR3 is TGTGCCAGCAGCCTCGACAGGTTCTATAATTCACCCCTCCACTTT.

This clonotype was counted at least ten times. The gene calls are TRBV30 and TRBJ1-1; D gene unclear. Germline V gene sequence: CDR1 GTSNPN, CDR2 SVGIG (reference sequence). This CDR3 spans 13 amino acids. V shed 5 bases and J shed 0 bases, with 10 bases lying between them. CDR3 sequence (DNA): TGTGCCTGGGCACGTAACCTGAACACTGAAGCTTTCTTT. It specifies CAWARNLNTEAFF.

This clonotype came up many times. The chain joins TRBV4-2 to TRBJ1-2; D might be TRBD1 (5 bases). CDR1 is LGHNA, CDR2 YNFKEQ, per germline. The CDR3 consists of 13 residues. Trimming left V 0 bases short and J 5 bases short, with 7 bases between. The CDR3 DNA is TGTGCCAGCAGCCAAGAGGGGGGGTATGGCTACACCTTC. Protein product: CASSQEGGYGYTF.

The genes are TRBV3-1 and TRBJ1-1; D perhaps matches TRBD1 (5 bases). This CDR3 contains 14 residues. Germline CDR1 is LGHDT and CDR2 is YNNKEL (reference sequence). Between the trimmed V and J ends, which lost 3 bases and 1 base, there was a span of 9 bases. The DNA of the CDR3 is TGTGCCAGCAGCCACCAACAGGAGAACACTGAAGCTTTCTTT. Translated, it gives CASSHQQENTEAFF.

The chain recombines TRBV7-9 with TRBJ1-1, with TRBD1 as a possible D gene (5 bases). The CDR3 totals 13 residues. Germline V gene sequence: CDR1 SEHNR, CDR2 FQNEAQ (reference sequence). V was cut by 5 bases and J by 4 bases, with 11 bases left in between. For the CDR3, the DNA is TGTGCCAGCAGCACCCAGGGACGCACTGAAGCTTTCTTT. Translation gives CASSTQGRTEAFF.

This clonotype was found many times. The CDR3 region is CASSFAGTGFNEQFF. In DNA form, the CDR3 reads TGCGCCAGCAGCTTTGCCGGGACAGGGTTCAATGAGCAGTTCTTC. V and J are TRBV5-1 and TRBJ2-1, with 9 positions matching TRBD1. Germline V gene lookup returns CDR1 SGHRS and CDR2 YFSETQ. This CDR3 comprises 15 residues. Germline trimming cut 2 bases from V and 6 bases from J; bases unmatched to any gene: 6.

Many counts were recorded for this clonotype. The CDR3 sequence is CASSFSVPLLDEQYF. CDR3 coding DNA: TGCGCCAGCAGCTTTTCCGTTCCCCTCCTAGACGAGCAGTACTTC. The chain links TRBV5-1 to TRBJ2-7; D unresolved. V lost 2 bases and J lost 5, with 17 bases in between. The CDR3 spans 15 residues. Germline V gene lookup returns CDR1 SGHRS and CDR2 YFSETQ.

This clonotype was detected many times. This rearrangement joins TRBV3-1 to TRBJ1-3; weak D call: TRBD1 (5 bases). This CDR3 has 15 residues. The germline gives CDR1 LGHDT, CDR2 YNNKEL (reference sequence). The V gene lost 3 bases and the J gene lost 0 bases, with 9 bases spanning the gap. This CDR3 reads CASSQSQGSGNTIYF. The DNA of the CDR3 is TGTGCCAGCAGCCAGTCTCAGGGCTCTGGAAACACCATATATTTT.

There are many counts of this clonotype. This chain links TRBV6-5 with TRBJ2-7; TRBD1 matches 7 bases. Germline CDR1 is MNHEY and CDR2 is SVGAGI. The CDR3 loop spans 14 amino acids. V lost 6 bases, J lost 4 bases, and 9 bases stayed unmatched. The CDR3 loop reads CASRRDSGPYEQYF. The CDR3 DNA follows: TGTGCCAGCAGGAGGGACAGCGGTCCATACGAGCAGTACTTC.

This clonotype occurred many times. V and J are TRBV30 and TRBJ2-2, with 7 bases lining up with TRBD1. This CDR3 region has 13 residues. Germline V CDR1 and CDR2: GTSNPN, SVGIG (reference sequence). Trimming removed 8 bases from V and 0 bases from J; junction bases left unmatched: 3. DNA of the CDR3: TGTGCCCTGGACAGGTCGAACACCGGGGAGCTGTTTTTT. This translates into CALDRSNTGELFF.

This clonotype was counted at least ten times. The chain employs TRBV10-3 and TRBJ2-7; 9 bases agree with TRBD1. J gave up 2 bases and V 6 bases, and 8 bases lay outside the gene matches. The germline gives CDR1 ENHRY, CDR2 SYGVKD. The CDR3 runs 15 residues. As DNA, the CDR3 is TGTGCCATCAGGGAGGACAGGGGTTCTCCCTACGAGCAGTACTTC. Translation gives CAIREDRGSPYEQYF.

This clonotype came up many times. The V and J genes are TRBV6-1 and TRBJ2-2; 8 nucleotides agree with TRBD1. V trimming: 6 bases; J trimming: 1 base; junction bases outside the gene matches: 10. Germline-derived CDR1 and CDR2 are MNHNS and SASEGT. The CDR3 length is 17 residues. The CDR3 sequence: CASSWVSGTGNTGELFF. In nucleotides, the CDR3 is TGTGCCAGCAGCTGGGTCTCCGGGACAGGGAACACCGGGGAGCTGTTTTTT.

This clonotype was observed many times. This chain links TRBV12-3 or TRBV12-4 with TRBJ1-4; a weak D match, TRBD1 (5 bases). The length of the CDR3 is 14 residues. Deletions cut 1 base from V and 14 bases from J, with 17 bases between. CDR3: CASSLEGTARRLFF. In DNA, the CDR3 is TGTGCCAGCAGTTTAGAGGGGACTGCTAGGAGGCTGTTTTTT.

The table lists this clonotype with a count of one. This sequence may be a read error, since a much larger clone differs from it by one base. The chain combines TRBV4-2 with TRBJ1-2; a weak D match, TRBD1 (6 bases). The CDR3 covers 16 residues. V dropped 4 bases and J dropped 3 bases, with 18 bases sitting between them. Looked up from germline, CDR1 is LGHNA and CDR2 is YNFKEQ. The CDR3 sequence: CASSPQERGADYGYTF. CDR3 coding DNA: TGTGCCAGCAGCCCCCAAGAGAGGGGGGCGGACTATGGCTACACCTTC.

The chain links TRBV10-3 to TRBJ2-5; D tentatively reads TRBD1 or TRBD2 (6 bases each). Per germline, CDR1 ENHRY and CDR2 SYGVKD. The ends were cut back, 6 bases at V and 2 bases at J, with 13 bases in the middle. This CDR3 region has 14 residues. The CDR3 coding sequence is TGTGCCATCAGCCCGAGGGGGGTTCAAGAGACCCAGTACTTC. Translated, it gives CAISPRGVQETQYF.

This clonotype has ten or more counts. The V gene is TRBV5-1, the J gene TRBJ1-2; D gene ambiguous. The CDR3 has 13 residues. Germline V CDR1 and CDR2: SGHRS, YFSETQ. V shed 3 bases and J shed 0 bases, with 6 bases lying between them. This chain's CDR3 is CASSYTSNYGYTF. CDR3 bases: TGCGCCAGCAGCTATACGTCTAACTATGGCTACACCTTC.